The present TCR beta chain was sequenced within a study of T cell repertoires in cytomegalovirus infection. The wider study: It was the public TCR beta signatures that indicated both CMV infection and matching HLA type. Study-level results: In two of eight donors, the top clonotype was HLA-C-restricted CMV-specific.

A word on this clonotype: Its antigen is unidentified.

Germline assignment: CDR1 LNHDA and CDR2 SQIVND (reference sequence). The CDR3 loop spans 12 amino acids. V was shortened by 10 bases and J by 7 bases, with 14 bases between the two germline ends. MiXCR was run by TCRdb on the reads, yielding one entry per CDR3 protein. The profile shows about 920,000 distinct CDR3 sequences, roughly 31% of them singletons. The chain combines TRBV19 with TRBJ1-5, with D tentatively TRBD1 (6 bases). The source is a human donor in good health (CMV status not recorded). Some clones in this sample may be carry-over from other donors' samples. This material consisted of cultured CD8+ T cells from PBMCs, taken from culture after CMV antigen stimulation. CDR3 DNA sequence: TGTGCCATCGGATTACAGGGCCAGCCCCAGCATTTT. This codes for CAIGLQGQPQHF. Using reference TRBV19 and TRBJ1-5 for the parts outside the CDR3, the full variable domain is DGGITQSPKYLFRKEGQNVTLSCEQNLNHDAMYWYRQDPGQGLRLIYYSQIVNDFQKGDIAEGYSVSREKKESFPLTVTSAQKNPTAFYLCAIGLQGQPQHFGDGTRLSIL.